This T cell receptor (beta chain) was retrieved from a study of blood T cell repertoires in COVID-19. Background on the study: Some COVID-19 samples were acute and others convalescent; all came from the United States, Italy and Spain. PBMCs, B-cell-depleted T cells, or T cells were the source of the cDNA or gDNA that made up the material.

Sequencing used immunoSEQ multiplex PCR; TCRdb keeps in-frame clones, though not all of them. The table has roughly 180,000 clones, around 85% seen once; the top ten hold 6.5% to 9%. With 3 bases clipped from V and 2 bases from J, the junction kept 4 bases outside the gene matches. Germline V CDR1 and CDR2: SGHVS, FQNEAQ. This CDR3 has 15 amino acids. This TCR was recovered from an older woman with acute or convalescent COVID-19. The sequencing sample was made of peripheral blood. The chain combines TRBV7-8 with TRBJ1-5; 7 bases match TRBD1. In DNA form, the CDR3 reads TGTGCCAGCAGCTTTGACAGGGCCGGCAATCAGCCCCAGCATTTT. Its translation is CASSFDRAGNQPQHF.